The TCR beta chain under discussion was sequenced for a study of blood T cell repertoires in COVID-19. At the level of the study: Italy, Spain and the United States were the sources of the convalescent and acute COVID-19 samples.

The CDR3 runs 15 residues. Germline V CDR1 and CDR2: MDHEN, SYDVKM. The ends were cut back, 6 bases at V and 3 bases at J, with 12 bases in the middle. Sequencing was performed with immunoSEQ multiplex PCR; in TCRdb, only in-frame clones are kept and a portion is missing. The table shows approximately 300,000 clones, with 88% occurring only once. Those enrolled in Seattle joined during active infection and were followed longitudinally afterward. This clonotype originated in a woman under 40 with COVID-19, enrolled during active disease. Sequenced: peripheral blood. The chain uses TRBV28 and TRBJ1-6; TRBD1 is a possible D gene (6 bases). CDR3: CASRQGTIYNSPLHF. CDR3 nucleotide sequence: TGTGCCAGCAGGCAGGGGACGATCTATAATTCACCCCTCCACTTT.